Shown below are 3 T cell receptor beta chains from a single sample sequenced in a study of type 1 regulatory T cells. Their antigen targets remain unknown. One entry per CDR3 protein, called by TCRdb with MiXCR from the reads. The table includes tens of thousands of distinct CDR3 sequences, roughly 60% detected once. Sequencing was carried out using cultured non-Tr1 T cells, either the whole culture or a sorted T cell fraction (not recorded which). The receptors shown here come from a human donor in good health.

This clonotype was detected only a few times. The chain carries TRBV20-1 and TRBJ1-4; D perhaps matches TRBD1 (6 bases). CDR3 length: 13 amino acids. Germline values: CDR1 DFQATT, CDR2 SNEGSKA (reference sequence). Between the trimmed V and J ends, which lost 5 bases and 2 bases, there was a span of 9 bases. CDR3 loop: CSAEQGTNEKLFF. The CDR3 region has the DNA TGCAGTGCTGAGCAGGGGACTAATGAAAAACTGTTTTTT.

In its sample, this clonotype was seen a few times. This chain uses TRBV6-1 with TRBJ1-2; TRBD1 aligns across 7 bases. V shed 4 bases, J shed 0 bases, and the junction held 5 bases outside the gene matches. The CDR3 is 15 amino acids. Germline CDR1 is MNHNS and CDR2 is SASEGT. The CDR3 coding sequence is TGTGCCAGCAGTGCCGGGACAGCAACTAACTATGGCTACACCTTC. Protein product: CASSAGTATNYGYTF.

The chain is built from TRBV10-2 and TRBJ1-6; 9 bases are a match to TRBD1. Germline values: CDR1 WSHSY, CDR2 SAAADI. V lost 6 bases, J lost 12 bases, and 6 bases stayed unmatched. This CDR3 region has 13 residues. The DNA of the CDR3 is TGCGCCAGCAGCCCGGGACAGGGTCAACCCCTCCACTTT. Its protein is CASSPGQGQPLHF.